Each of the 6 T cell receptor beta chains below was sequenced from the same sample in a study of cytomegalovirus exposure and HLA in healthy donors. PCR involved 60 Vbeta and 13 Jbeta primers. Using immunoSEQ multiplex PCR, the repertoire was profiled, and TCRdb retains in-frame clones only, with some absent. The table has about 130,000 clones, roughly 89% seen once. The sample comprised PBMCs. These receptors all stem from a woman aged 30 to 39 in good health and CMV-seronegative.

CDR3 protein: CASSLAWDRDQPQHF. CDR3 DNA sequence: TGTGCCAGCAGCTTGGCCTGGGACAGGGATCAGCCCCAGCATTTT. The chain links TRBV5-6 to TRBJ1-5; 9 bases align to TRBD1. After removal of 0 bases from V and 5 bases from J, the junction contained 3 bases not matched to a gene. The CDR3 has 15 amino acids. CDR1 is SGHDT, CDR2 YYEEEE, per germline.

V usage is TRBV7-3 and J usage is TRBJ2-1, with D perhaps matching TRBD2 (6 bases). CDR1 and CDR2 from the germline V gene are SGHTA and FQGTGA. The CDR3 has 13 residues. The V end was cut by 2 bases, the J end by 13 bases, with 15 bases between. CDR3 in DNA: TGTGCCAGCAGCTTAGTCCCGGGCGGGACTCAGTTCTTC. It codes for CASSLVPGGTQFF.

V is TRBV19 and J is TRBJ1-5; 9 bases are a match to TRBD1. The CDR3 runs to 15 residues. CDR1 is LNHDA, CDR2 SQIVND, per germline (reference sequence). The V gene end was trimmed by 9 bases and the J gene end by 1 base; junction bases not matched to a gene: 7. This CDR3 is CASAGTGTSNQPQHF. DNA for the CDR3: TGTGCCAGCGCCGGGACAGGGACAAGCAATCAGCCCCAGCATTTT.

This sequence joins TRBV27 and TRBJ2-3, with 11 nucleotides matching TRBD2. This CDR3 contains 18 residues. In germline, CDR1 is MNHEY, CDR2 SMNVEV (reference sequence). Trimming at V came to 0 bases and at J to 2 bases, leaving 7 bases not matched to a gene. The CDR3 nucleotides read TGTGCCAGCAGTTTATCTGGCCTAGCGGGAGGCCTCACAGATACGCAGTATTTT. Translation: CASSLSGLAGGLTDTQYF.

This clone was picked up one time. The rearrangement links TRBV6-6 to TRBJ1-1, with D possibly TRBD1 on 6 matching bases. Trimming stripped 5 bases from V and 3 bases from J, with 16 bases between. Germline CDR1 reads MNHNY; CDR2 reads SVGAGI (reference sequence). The CDR3 loop spans 15 amino acids. CDR3 bases: TGTGCCAGCAGTACCTCAGGGGTTGTGTACACTGAAGCTTTCTTT. Its protein is CASSTSGVVYTEAFF.

J is TRBJ1-2 and V is TRBV6-1; 8 bases match TRBD1. The V segment lost 4 bases and the J segment 5 bases; nucleotides outside the gene matches: 9. Germline V gene data show CDR1 as MNHNS and CDR2 as SASEGT. The CDR3 length is 15 residues. For the CDR3, the DNA is TGTGCCAGCAGTGCCCAAGAGGACAGGGCGTATGGCTACACCTTC. Its translation: CASSAQEDRAYGYTF.